Sequencing of this T cell receptor beta chain was carried out in a study of T cells in Graves' hyperthyroidism and ophthalmopathy. Amplification yielded TCR beta CDR3 regions, with RNA transcripts as the source. The primer set for the first-round RT-PCR of the TCR CDR3 was HTBI. TCRdb redid the calling of the multiplex PCR reads with MiXCR, one entry per CDR3 protein. In the table there are 370,000 or so distinct CDR3 sequences, roughly 12% of which are singletons. In its sample, this clonotype was seen a few times. CDR3 size: 14 residues. The germline gives CDR1 GTSNPN, CDR2 SVGIG (reference sequence). V was trimmed by 0 bases and J by 5 bases, leaving 13 bases between them.

The TCR originated in a man aged 30-40 years with Graves' hyperthyroidism that later progressed to Graves' ophthalmopathy. J is TRBJ1-2 and V is TRBV30; D is ambiguous. Sample: blood. In DNA, the CDR3 is TGTGCCTGGAGTGTACCCCGGCTTGCTTATGGCTACACCTTC. The encoded protein is CAWSVPRLAYGYTF.